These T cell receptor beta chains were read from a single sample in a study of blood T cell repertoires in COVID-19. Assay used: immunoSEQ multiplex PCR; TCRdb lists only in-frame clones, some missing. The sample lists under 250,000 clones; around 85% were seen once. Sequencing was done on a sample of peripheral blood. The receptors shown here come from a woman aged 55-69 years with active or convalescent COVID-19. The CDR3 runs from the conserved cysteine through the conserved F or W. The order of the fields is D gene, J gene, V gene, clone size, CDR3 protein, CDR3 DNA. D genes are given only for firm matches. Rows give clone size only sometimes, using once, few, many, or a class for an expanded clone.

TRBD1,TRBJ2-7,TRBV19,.,CASSTEPTGADEQYF,TGTGCCAGTAGTACCGAGCCGACAGGGGCCGACGAGCAGTACTTC
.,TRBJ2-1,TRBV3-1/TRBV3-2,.,CASSQDRNGYNEQFF,TGTGCCAGCAGCCAAGATCGCAACGGTTACAATGAGCAGTTCTTC
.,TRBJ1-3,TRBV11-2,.,CASSLPSGTIYF,TGTGCCAGCAGCCTCCCATCGGGCACCATATATTTT
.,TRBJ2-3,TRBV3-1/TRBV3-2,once,CASSQAVPRRGPYTDTQYF,TGTGCCAGCAGCCAAGCCGTGCCCAGGCGGGGGCCTTACACAGATACGCAGTATTTT
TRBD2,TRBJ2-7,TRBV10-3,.,CAISESLAGANSYEQYF,TGTGCCATCAGTGAGTCCCTAGCGGGAGCGAACTCCTACGAGCAGTACTTC
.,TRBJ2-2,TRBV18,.,CASSPQAGSNTGELFF,TGTGCCAGCTCACCCCAGGCAGGGTCGAACACCGGGGAGCTGTTTTTT
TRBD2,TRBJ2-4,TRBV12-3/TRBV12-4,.,CASRREAVNIQYF,TGTGCCAGCAGGCGGGAGGCAGTAAACATTCAGTACTTC
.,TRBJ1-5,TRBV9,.,CASSVGAGGNQPQHF,TGTGCCAGCAGCGTAGGGGCAGGGGGCAATCAGCCCCAGCATTTT
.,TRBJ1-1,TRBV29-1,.,CSALTGFGTEAFF,TGCAGCGCCCTGACCGGGTTTGGGACTGAAGCTTTCTTT
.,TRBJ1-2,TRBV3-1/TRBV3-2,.,CASSQDLTNYGYTF,TGTGCCAGCAGCCAAGATTTAACTAACTATGGCTACACCTTC
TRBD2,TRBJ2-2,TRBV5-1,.,CASSLVGGSARELFF,TGCGCCAGCAGCTTGGTCGGCGGGAGCGCCAGGGAGCTGTTTTTT
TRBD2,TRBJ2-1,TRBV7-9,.,CASSSGRGEGSYNEQFF,TGTGCCAGCAGCTCCGGTCGGGGGGAAGGTTCCTACAATGAGCAGTTCTTC
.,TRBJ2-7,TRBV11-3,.,CASSATGSFYEQYF,TGTGCCAGCAGCGCGACAGGTTCATTCTACGAGCAGTACTTC
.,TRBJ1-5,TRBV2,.,CASRGGPAQPQHF,TGTGCCAGCAGGGGGGGGCCGGCTCAGCCCCAGCATTTT
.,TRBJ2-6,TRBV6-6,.,CASNSGSGANVLTF,TGTGCCAGCAACTCGGGCTCTGGGGCCAACGTCCTGACTTTC
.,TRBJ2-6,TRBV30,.,CAWSKGVEANVLTF,TGTGCCTGGAGTAAAGGGGTAGAGGCCAACGTCCTGACTTTC
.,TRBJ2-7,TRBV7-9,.,CASSLVGEGYEQYF,TGTGCCAGCAGCTTAGTCGGCGAGGGATACGAGCAGTACTTC
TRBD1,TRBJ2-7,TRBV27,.,CASSLAGGLEQYF,TGTGCCAGCAGTTTGGCAGGGGGCCTCGAGCAGTACTTC
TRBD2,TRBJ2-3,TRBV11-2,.,CASSSSGEGRTDTQYF,TGTGCCAGCAGTTCTTCCGGGGAGGGCCGAACAGATACGCAGTATTTT
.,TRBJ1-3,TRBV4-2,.,CASSQQFPGTIYF,TGTGCCAGCAGCCAACAGTTTCCAGGCACCATATATTTT
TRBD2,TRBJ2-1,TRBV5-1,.,CASSLGVAGVVEQFF,TGCGCCAGCAGCTTGGGGGTAGCGGGGGTTGTTGAGCAGTTCTTC
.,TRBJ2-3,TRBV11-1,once,CASSSLVATQYF,TGTGCCAGCAGCTCACTAGTTGCTACGCAGTATTTT
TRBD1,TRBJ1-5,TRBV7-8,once,CASSFDRVNNQPQHF,TGTGCCAGCAGCTTCGACAGGGTAAACAATCAGCCCCAGCATTTT
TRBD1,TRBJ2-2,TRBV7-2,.,CASSLDSRTGGTGELFF,TGTGCCAGCAGCTTAGACTCCAGAACAGGGGGCACCGGGGAGCTGTTTTTT
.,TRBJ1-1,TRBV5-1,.,CASSLHNQGFNTEAFF,TGCGCCAGCAGCTTGCACAACCAGGGCTTTAACACTGAAGCTTTCTTT
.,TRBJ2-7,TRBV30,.,CAWGTGAASSYEQYF,TGTGCCTGGGGGACTGGGGCAGCGAGCTCCTACGAGCAGTACTTC
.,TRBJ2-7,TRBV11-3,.,CASSQTRHREQYF,TGTGCCAGCTCGCAAACTCGTCACCGCGAGCAGTACTTC
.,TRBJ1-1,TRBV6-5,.,CASRVQGGDTEAFF,TGTGCCAGCAGAGTACAGGGCGGTGACACTGAAGCTTTCTTT
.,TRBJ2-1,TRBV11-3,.,CASSLERWEQFF,TGTGCCAGCAGCTTAGAGCGTTGGGAGCAGTTCTTC
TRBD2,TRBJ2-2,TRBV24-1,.,CATSLPLAGGSNTGELFF,TGTGCCACCTCCCTGCCCCTAGCGGGAGGCTCGAACACCGGGGAGCTGTTTTTT
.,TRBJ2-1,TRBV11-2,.,CASGQTRTYNEQFF,TGTGCCAGCGGCCAGACTAGAACCTACAATGAGCAGTTCTTC
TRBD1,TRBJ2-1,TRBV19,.,CASSTRTGARDEQFF,TGTGCCAGTAGTACCAGGACAGGGGCGCGGGATGAGCAGTTCTTC
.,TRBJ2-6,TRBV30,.,CAWSGSGANVLTF,TGTGCCTGGAGCGGCTCTGGGGCCAACGTCCTGACTTTC
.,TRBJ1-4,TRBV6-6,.,CASSYPMQATNEKLFF,TGTGCCAGCAGTTACCCCATGCAGGCCACTAATGAAAAACTGTTTTTT
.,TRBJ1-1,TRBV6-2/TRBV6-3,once,CASSYGHMNTEAFF,TGTGCCAGCAGTTATGGCCATATGAACACTGAAGCTTTCTTT